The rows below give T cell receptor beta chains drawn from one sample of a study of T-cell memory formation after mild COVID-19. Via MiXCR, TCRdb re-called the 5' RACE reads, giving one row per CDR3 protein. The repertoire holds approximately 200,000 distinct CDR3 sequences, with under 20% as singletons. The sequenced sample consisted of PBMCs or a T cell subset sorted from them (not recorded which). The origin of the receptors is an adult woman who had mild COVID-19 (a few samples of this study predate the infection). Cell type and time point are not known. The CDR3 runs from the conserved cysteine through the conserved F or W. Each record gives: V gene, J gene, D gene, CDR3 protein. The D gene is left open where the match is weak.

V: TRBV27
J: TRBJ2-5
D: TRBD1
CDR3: CASTLDREETQYF

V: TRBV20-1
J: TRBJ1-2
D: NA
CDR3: CSANSGVSNYGYTF

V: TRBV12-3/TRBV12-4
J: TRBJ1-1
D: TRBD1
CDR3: CASSYNRGYTEAFF

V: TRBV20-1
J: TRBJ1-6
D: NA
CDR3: CSALALGQRNSPLHF

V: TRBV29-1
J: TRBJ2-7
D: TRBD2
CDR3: CSPRLAGTYF

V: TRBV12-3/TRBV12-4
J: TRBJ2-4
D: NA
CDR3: CASMSQGSIQYF

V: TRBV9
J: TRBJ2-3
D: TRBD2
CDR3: CASSTIAGSTDTQYF

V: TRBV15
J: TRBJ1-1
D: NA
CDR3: CATSRGGGQGRMNTEAFF

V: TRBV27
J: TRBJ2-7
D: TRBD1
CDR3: CASNTRGQGREEQYF

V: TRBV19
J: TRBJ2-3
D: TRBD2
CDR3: CASSIVSGRGTDTQYF

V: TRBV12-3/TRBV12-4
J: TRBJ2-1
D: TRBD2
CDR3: CASRPGTRIYNEQFF

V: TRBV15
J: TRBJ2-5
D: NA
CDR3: CATSRDAETQYF

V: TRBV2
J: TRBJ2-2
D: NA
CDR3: CASSLIKRTGELFF

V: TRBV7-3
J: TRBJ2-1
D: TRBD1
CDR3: CASSLMGTGQVHEQFF